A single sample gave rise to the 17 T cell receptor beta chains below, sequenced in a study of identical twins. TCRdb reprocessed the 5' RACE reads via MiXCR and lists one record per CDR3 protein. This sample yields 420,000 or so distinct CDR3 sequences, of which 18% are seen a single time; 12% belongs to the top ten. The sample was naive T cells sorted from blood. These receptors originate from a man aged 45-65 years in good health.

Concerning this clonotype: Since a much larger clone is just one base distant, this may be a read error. The CDR3 region is CASSAGEGQGLDGYTF. The CDR3 bases are TGTGCCAGCAGTGCCGGGGAAGGGCAGGGTCTGGATGGCTACACCTTC. V and J are TRBV2 and TRBJ1-2; weak D call: TRBD1 (5 bases). Germline V gene data show CDR1 as SNHLY and CDR2 as FYNNEI. The CDR3 contains 16 residues. The V end lost 4 bases, the J end lost 6 bases, and 21 bases lay between the germline ends.

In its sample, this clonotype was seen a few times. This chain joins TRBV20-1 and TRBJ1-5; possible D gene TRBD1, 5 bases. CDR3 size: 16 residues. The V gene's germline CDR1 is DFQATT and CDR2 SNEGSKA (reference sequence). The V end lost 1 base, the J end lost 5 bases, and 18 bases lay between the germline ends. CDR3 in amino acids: CSARGMDTSTDQPQHF. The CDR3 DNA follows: TGCAGTGCTAGAGGGATGGACACATCTACAGATCAGCCCCAGCATTTT.

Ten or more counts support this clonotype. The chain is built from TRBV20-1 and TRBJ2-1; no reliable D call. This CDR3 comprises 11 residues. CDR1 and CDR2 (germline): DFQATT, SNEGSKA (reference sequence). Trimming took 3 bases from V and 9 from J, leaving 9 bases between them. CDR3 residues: CSASVGGEQFF. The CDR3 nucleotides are TGCAGTGCTAGCGTGGGTGGTGAGCAGTTCTTC.

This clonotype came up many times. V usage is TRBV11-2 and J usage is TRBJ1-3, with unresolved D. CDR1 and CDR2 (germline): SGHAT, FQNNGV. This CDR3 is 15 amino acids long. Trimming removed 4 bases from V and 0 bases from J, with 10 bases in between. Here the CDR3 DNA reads TGTGCCAGCAGCTCCGAACCCCTCTCTGGAAACACCATATATTTT. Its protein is CASSSEPLSGNTIYF.

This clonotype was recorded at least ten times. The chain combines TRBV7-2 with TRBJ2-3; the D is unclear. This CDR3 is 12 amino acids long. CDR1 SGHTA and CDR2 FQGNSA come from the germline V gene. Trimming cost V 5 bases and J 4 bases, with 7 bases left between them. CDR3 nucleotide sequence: TGTGCCAGCAGCGGGCCGGCAGATACGCAGTATTTT. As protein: CASSGPADTQYF. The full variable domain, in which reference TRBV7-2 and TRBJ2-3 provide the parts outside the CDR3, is GAGVSQSPSNKVTEKGKDVELRCDPISGHTALYWYRQSLGQGLEFLIYFQGNSAPDKSGLPSDRFSAERTGGSVSTLTIQRTQQEDSAVYLCASSGPADTQYFGPGTRLTVL.

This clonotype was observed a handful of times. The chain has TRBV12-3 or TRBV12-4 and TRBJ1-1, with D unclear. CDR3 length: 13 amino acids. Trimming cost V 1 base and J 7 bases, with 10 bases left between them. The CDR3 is CASSLDRRGEAFF. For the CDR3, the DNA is TGTGCCAGCAGTTTAGATCGGCGGGGTGAAGCTTTCTTT.

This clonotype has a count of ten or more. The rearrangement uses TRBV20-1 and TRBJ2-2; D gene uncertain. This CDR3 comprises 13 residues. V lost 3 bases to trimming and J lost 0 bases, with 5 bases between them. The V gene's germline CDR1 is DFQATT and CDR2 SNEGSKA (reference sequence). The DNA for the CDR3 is TGCAGTGCTAGTTTTCCGAACACCGGGGAGCTGTTTTTT. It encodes CSASFPNTGELFF.

The DNA of the CDR3 is TGTGCCAGCAGTTTATTGTCAGGGGGCCCCTACGAGCAGTACTTC. This codes for CASSLLSGGPYEQYF. This chain connects TRBV28 to TRBJ2-7; 8 bases map to TRBD1. The CDR3 sequence is 15 residues long. V was clipped by 1 base and J by 2 bases; unmatched bases: 4. Germline CDR1 reads MDHEN; CDR2 reads SYDVKM.

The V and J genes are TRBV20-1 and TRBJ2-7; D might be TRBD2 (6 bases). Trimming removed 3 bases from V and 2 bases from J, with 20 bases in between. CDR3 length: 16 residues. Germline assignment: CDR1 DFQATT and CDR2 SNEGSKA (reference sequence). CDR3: CSARDSRDWATYEQYF. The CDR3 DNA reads TGCAGTGCTAGGGATTCCCGGGACTGGGCCACCTACGAGCAGTACTTC.

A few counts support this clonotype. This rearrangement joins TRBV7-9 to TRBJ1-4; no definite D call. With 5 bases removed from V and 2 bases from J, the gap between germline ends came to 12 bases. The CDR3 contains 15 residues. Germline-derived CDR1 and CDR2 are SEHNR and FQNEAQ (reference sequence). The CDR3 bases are TGTGCCAGCAGCCGGGATCAAGGGACTAATGAAAAACTGTTTTTT. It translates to CASSRDQGTNEKLFF.

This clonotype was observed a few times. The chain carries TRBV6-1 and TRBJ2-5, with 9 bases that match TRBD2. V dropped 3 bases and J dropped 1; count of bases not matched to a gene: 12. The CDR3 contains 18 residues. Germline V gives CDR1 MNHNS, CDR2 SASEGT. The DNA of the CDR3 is TGTGCCAGCAGTGATTGGTCCCTAGCGGGGAACCTCCAAGAGACCCAGTACTTC. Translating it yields CASSDWSLAGNLQETQYF.

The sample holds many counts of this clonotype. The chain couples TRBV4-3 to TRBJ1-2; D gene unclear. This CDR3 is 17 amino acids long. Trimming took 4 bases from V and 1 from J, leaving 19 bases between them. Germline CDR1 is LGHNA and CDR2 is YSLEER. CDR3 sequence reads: CASSPRHVLLINYGYTF. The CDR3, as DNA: TGCGCCAGCAGCCCCAGACACGTCCTTCTAATTAACTATGGCTACACCTTC.

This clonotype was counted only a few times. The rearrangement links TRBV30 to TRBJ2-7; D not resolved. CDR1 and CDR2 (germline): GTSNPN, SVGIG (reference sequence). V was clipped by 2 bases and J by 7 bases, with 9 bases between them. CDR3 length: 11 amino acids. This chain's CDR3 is CAWSYISEQYF. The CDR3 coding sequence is TGTGCCTGGAGTTACATATCTGAGCAGTACTTC.

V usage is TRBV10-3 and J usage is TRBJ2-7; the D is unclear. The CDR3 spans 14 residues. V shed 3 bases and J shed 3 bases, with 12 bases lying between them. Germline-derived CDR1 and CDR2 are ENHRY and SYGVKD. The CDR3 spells CAISDLGRHYEQYF. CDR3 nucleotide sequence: TGTGCCATCAGTGACCTTGGACGGCACTACGAGCAGTACTTC.

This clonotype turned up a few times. CDR3 DNA: TGTGCCAGCAGTTACATCAATGAGCAGTTCTTC. Translation: CASSYINEQFF. This chain links TRBV28 with TRBJ2-1; D ambiguous. The CDR3 extends over 11 amino acids. Trimming took 4 bases from V and 6 from J, leaving 4 bases between them. Germline CDR1 MDHEN, CDR2 SYDVKM.

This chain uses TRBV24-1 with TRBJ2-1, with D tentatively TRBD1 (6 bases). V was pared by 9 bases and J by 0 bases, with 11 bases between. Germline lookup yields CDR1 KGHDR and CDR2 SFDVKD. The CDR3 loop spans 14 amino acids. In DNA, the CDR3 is TGTGCCACCTCCCCAGGGGCCTCCTACAATGAGCAGTTCTTC. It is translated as CATSPGASYNEQFF.

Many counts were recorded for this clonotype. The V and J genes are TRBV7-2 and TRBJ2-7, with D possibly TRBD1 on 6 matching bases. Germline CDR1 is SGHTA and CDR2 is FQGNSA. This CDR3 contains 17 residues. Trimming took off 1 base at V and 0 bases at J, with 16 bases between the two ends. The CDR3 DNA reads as TGTGCCAGCAGCTTAGGCCAGTCCGGGACATTCTCCTACGAGCAGTACTTC. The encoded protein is CASSLGQSGTFSYEQYF.